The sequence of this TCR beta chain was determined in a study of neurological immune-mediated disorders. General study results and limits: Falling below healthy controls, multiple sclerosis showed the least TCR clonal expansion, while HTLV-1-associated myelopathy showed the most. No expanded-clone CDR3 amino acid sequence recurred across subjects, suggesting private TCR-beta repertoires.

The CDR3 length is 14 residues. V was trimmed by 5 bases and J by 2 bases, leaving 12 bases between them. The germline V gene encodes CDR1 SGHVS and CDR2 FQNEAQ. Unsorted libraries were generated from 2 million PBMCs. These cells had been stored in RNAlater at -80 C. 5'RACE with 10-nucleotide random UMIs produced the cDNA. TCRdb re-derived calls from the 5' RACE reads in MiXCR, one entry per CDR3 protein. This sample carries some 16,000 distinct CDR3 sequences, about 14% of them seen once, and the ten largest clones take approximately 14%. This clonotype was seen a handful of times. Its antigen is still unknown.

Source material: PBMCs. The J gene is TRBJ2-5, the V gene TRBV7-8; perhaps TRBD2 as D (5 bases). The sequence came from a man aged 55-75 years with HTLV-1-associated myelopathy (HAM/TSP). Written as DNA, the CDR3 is TGTGCCAGCAGCCCAAGGAGGTCTCAAGAGACCCAGTACTTC. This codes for CASSPRRSQETQYF.